Below, one T cell receptor (beta chain) is given with its context. Its specificity is not known. These data are taken from a study of T cell responses to AZD1222 COVID-19 vaccine. Combined were second doses at about 4 or about 12 weeks. The study's findings and limits: Donor demographics were predominantly white British with a female majority; clonal diversity may be underestimated. Only a handful of people who got AZD1222 tested seropositive at baseline.

Losses at the gene ends were 4 bases for V and 4 bases for J; bases not matched to a gene: 4. CDR1 is SGHRS and CDR2 is YFSETQ in the germline V gene. This CDR3 has 14 amino acids. Profiled with immunoSEQ multiplex PCR; TCRdb holds only in-frame clones, not every one. Counted here are tens of thousands of clones, under 95% occurring once; the ten biggest clones make up approximately 5%. This specimen was peripheral blood, taken 28 days after the second AZD1222 dose. The rearrangement uses TRBV5-1 and TRBJ2-1, with 8 bases matching TRBD2. The receptor was derived from an adult who received the AZD1222 COVID-19 vaccine. The CDR3 here is CASSPTGGYNEQFF. The CDR3 region has the DNA TGCGCCAGCAGCCCGACGGGAGGGTACAATGAGCAGTTCTTC.